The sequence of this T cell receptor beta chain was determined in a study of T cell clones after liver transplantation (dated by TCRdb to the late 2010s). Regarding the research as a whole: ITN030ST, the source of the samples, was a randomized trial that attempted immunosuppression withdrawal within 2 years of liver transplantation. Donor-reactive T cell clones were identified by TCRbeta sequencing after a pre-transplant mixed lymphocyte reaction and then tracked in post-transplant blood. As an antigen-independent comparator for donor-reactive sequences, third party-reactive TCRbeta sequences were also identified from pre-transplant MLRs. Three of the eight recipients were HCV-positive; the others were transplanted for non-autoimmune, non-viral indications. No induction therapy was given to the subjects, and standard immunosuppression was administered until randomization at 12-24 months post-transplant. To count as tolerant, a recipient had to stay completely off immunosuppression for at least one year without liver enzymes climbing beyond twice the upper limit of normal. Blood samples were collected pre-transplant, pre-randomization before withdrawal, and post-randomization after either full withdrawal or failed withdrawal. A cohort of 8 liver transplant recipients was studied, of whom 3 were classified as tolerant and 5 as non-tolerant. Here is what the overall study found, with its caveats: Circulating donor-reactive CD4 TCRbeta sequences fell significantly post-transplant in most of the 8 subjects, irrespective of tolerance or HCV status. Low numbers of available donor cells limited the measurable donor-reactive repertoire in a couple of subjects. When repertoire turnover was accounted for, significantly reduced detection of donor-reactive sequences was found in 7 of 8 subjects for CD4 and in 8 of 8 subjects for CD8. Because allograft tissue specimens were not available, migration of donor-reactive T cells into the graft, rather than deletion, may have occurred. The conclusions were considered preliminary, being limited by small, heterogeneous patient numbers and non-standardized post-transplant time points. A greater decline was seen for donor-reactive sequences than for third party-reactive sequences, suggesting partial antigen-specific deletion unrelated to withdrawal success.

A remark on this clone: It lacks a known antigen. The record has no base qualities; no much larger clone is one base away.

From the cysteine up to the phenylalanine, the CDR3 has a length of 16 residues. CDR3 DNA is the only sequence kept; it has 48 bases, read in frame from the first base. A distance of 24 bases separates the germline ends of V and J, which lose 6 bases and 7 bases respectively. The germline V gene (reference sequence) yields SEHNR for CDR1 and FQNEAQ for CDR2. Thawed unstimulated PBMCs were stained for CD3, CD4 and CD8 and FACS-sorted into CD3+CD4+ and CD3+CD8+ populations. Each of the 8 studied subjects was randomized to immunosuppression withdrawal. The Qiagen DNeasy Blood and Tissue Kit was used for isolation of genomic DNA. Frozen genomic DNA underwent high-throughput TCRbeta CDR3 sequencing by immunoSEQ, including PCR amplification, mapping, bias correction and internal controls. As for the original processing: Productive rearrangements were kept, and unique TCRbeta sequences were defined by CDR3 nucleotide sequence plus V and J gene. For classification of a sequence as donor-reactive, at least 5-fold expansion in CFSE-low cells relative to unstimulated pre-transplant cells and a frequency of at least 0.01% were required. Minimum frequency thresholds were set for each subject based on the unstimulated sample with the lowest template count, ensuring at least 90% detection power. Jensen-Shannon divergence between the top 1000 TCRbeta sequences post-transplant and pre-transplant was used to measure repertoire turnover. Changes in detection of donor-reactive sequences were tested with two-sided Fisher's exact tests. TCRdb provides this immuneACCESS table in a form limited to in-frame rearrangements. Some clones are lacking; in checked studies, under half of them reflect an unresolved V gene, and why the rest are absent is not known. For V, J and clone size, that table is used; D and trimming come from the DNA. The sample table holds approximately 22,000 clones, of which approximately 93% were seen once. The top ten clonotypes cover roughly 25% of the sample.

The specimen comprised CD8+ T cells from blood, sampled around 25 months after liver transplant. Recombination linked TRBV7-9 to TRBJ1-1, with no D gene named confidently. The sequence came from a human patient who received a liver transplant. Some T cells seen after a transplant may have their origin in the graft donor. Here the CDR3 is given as CASSPRTGSLDFEAFF. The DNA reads TGTGCCAGCAGTCCCCGGACGGGCAGTCTAGACTTTGAAGCTTTCTTT.